This T cell receptor beta chain is drawn from a study of blood T cell repertoires in COVID-19. At the level of the study: The United States, Italy and Spain provided the acute and convalescent COVID-19 samples. Sample material is recorded as cDNA or gDNA derived from T cells, B-cell-depleted T cells, or PBMCs.

The length of the CDR3 is 14 residues. The germline V gene has CDR1 MNHEY and CDR2 SMNVEV (reference sequence). Trimming pared 4 bases from V and 3 bases from J, leaving 10 bases between. Authors' methods: Amplified reference gene primers provided the basis for estimating nucleated cell counts. Assay used: immunoSEQ multiplex PCR; TCRdb lists only in-frame clones, some missing. V and J calls and clone size come straight from that table; D and trimming were deduced from the DNA. The repertoire holds nearly 200,000 clones, with approximately 87% as singletons. Sequencing was performed on peripheral blood. V is TRBV27 and J is TRBJ2-1; D is perhaps TRBD2 (5 bases). This receptor was obtained from a woman aged 65 to 85 with acute or convalescent COVID-19. CDR3 sequence reads: CASSSYGGYNEQFF. CDR3 in DNA: TGTGCCAGCAGTTCTTACGGAGGCTACAATGAGCAGTTCTTC.